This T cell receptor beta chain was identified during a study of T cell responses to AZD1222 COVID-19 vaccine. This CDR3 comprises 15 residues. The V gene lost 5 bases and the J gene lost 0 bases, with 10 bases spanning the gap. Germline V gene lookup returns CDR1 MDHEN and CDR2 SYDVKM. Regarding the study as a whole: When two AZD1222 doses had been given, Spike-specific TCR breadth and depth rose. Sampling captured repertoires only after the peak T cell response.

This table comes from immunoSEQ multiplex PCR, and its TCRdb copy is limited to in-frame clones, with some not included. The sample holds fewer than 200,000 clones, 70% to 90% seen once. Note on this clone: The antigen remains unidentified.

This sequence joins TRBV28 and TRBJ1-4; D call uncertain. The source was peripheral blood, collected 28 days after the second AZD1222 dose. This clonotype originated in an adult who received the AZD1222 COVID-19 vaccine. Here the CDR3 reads CASSPTTATNEKLFF. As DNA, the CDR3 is TGTGCCAGCAGTCCAACAACCGCAACTAATGAAAAACTGTTTTTT. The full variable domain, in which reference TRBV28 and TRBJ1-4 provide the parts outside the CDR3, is DVKVTQSSRYLVKRTGEKVFLECVQDMDHENMFWYRQDPGLGLRLIYFSYDVKMKEKGDIPEGYSVSREKKERFSLILESASTNQTSMYLCASSPTTATNEKLFFGSGTQLSVL.